The 18 T cell receptor beta chains in this list originate from one sample, sequenced in a study of T cell responses to AZD1222 COVID-19 vaccine. Repertoires were generated with immunoSEQ multiplex PCR, while TCRdb's copy carries only in-frame clones and drops some. The repertoire holds 95,000 to 150,000 clones, with approximately 94% as singletons. The sample consisted of peripheral blood, taken 28 days after the second AZD1222 dose. The source of these receptors is an adult who received the AZD1222 COVID-19 vaccine.

CDR3 bases: TGTGCCAGCAGCATTACCGGGACTAGCGGGGGAACGCAGTATTTT. Its protein product is CASSITGTSGGTQYF. The chain is built from TRBV7-2 and TRBJ2-3; 14 bases are a match to TRBD2. The germline gives CDR1 SGHTA, CDR2 FQGNSA. Trimming took 5 bases from V and 9 from J; bases not matched to a gene: 7. The CDR3 extends over 15 amino acids. The full variable domain, completed using reference TRBV7-2 and TRBJ2-3, is GAGVSQSPSNKVTEKGKDVELRCDPISGHTALYWYRQSLGQGLEFLIYFQGNSAPDKSGLPSDRFSAERTGGSVSTLTIQRTQQEDSAVYLCASSITGTSGGTQYFGPGTRLTVL.

CDR3 coding DNA: TGTGCCAGCAGCTTATTGCGGAGGGGTAGCTATGGCTACACCTTC. The encoded protein is CASSLLRRGSYGYTF. The chain recombines TRBV7-8 with TRBJ1-2; tentative D call: TRBD1 (5 bases). Trimming removed 2 bases from V and 4 bases from J, with 14 bases in between. The V gene's germline CDR1 is SGHVS and CDR2 FQNEAQ. This CDR3 spans 15 amino acids.

The rearrangement joins TRBV12-3 or TRBV12-4 to TRBJ2-5; a weak D match, TRBD1 (6 bases). The CDR3 extends over 13 amino acids. V was pared by 3 bases and J by 4 bases, with 9 bases between. CDR3 bases: TGTGCCAGCAGTTTCGAACAGGGAGAGACCCAGTACTTC. Protein: CASSFEQGETQYF.

Here the CDR3 reads CASSMPRRGTSGNTIYF. The CDR3 DNA sequence: TGTGCCAGTAGTATGCCTCGGCGAGGGACATCTGGAAACACCATATATTTT. The rearrangement uses TRBV19 and TRBJ1-3, with a weak D call TRBD1 (6 bases). In germline, CDR1 is LNHDA, CDR2 SQIVND (reference sequence). CDR3 length: 17 residues. Trimming took off 3 bases at V and 1 base at J, with 16 bases between the two ends.

V and J are TRBV5-1 and TRBJ1-2; TRBD1 matches 7 bases. The CDR3 runs 15 residues. V dropped 0 bases and J dropped 5; count of bases not matched to a gene: 7. Germline CDR1 reads SGHRS; CDR2 reads YFSETQ. CDR3 nucleotides: TGCGCCAGCAGCTTGGAGGTGGCAGGGGGATATGGCTACACCTTC. It yields the protein CASSLEVAGGYGYTF.

The V gene is TRBV5-4, the J gene TRBJ2-5; weak D call: TRBD2 (6 bases). Trimming pared 0 bases from V and 5 bases from J, leaving 11 bases between. The CDR3 consists of 14 residues. Germline lookup yields CDR1 SGHNT and CDR2 YYREEE (reference sequence). The DNA for the CDR3 is TGTGCCAGCAGCTTGGCCGGGACTCAGGAGACCCAGTACTTC. The encoded protein is CASSLAGTQETQYF.

The V and J genes are TRBV3-1 (or the pseudogene TRBV3-2) and TRBJ1-2; tentative D call: TRBD1 (5 bases). The CDR3 is 12 residues long. The germline V and J ends were trimmed by 4 bases and 9 bases, with 12 bases remaining between them. Germline CDR1 and CDR2: LGHDT and YNNKEL (reference sequence). CDR3 in amino acids: CASSPGDFSYTF. CDR3 bases: TGTGCCAGCAGCCCCGGGGACTTCAGCTACACCTTC.

The V call is TRBV29-1, the J call TRBJ1-2; 10 bases align to TRBD1. Per germline, CDR1 SQVTM and CDR2 ANQGSEA. V lost 2 bases, J lost 5 bases, and 2 bases stayed unmatched. The CDR3 is made up of 13 amino acids. For the CDR3, the DNA is TGCAGCGTTGAATCGGGACAGGGGTATGGCTACACCTTC. It codes for CSVESGQGYGYTF.

In DNA, the CDR3 is TGTGCCAGCAGCTTTTCTGACGGCCATCTAACCTACGAGCAGTACTTC. Translating it yields CASSFSDGHLTYEQYF. J is TRBJ2-7 and V is TRBV7-9; D is ambiguous. V was trimmed by 3 bases and J by 2 bases, leaving 17 bases between them. The CDR3 is 16 residues long. Germline V gives CDR1 SEHNR, CDR2 FQNEAQ (reference sequence).

The chain couples TRBV4-2 to TRBJ2-2; TRBD2 might be the D (5 bases). V gave up 4 bases and J gave up 3 bases, with 21 bases separating them. This CDR3 has 18 residues. Germline V gene lookup returns CDR1 LGHNA and CDR2 YNFKEQ. The CDR3 loop reads CASSPRMRARRDTGELFF. CDR3 sequence (DNA): TGTGCCAGCAGCCCCCGAATGCGGGCTAGAAGGGACACCGGGGAGCTGTTTTTT.

CDR3 loop: CAWSVLGGRFTDTQYF. Here the CDR3 DNA reads TGTGCCTGGAGTGTACTTGGGGGCCGATTCACAGATACGCAGTATTTT. This chain links TRBV30 with TRBJ2-3; tentative D call: TRBD1 (6 bases). Per the germline V gene, CDR1 is GTSNPN and CDR2 is SVGIG (reference sequence). The CDR3 is 16 residues long. The V gene lost 0 bases and the J gene lost 2 bases, with 15 bases spanning the gap.

This rearrangement joins TRBV5-4 to TRBJ2-7, with a tentative D call TRBD2 (5 bases). The V end lost 2 bases, the J end lost 3 bases, and 21 bases lay between the germline ends. Germline V gene data show CDR1 as SGHNT and CDR2 as YYREEE (reference sequence). This CDR3 is built from 17 residues. The CDR3 sequence is CASSFLPTRTRLYEQYF. The CDR3 DNA reads as TGTGCCAGCAGCTTCCTACCCACGCGGACTCGTCTCTACGAGCAGTACTTC.

The V gene is TRBV3-1 (or the pseudogene TRBV3-2), the J gene TRBJ1-2; no clear D gene. The CDR3 extends over 13 amino acids. Germline lookup yields CDR1 LGHDT and CDR2 YNNKEL (reference sequence). Trimming cost V 4 bases and J 3 bases, with 9 bases left between them. CDR3 residues: CASSLVKDYGYTF. CDR3 nucleotides: TGTGCCAGCAGCCTCGTTAAGGACTATGGCTACACCTTC.

The chain is built from TRBV5-4 and TRBJ1-2; no definite D call. The CDR3 contains 19 residues. V was trimmed by 6 bases and J by 1 base, leaving 28 bases between them. Germline V gene sequence: CDR1 SGHNT, CDR2 YYREEE (reference sequence). The CDR3 DNA follows: TGTGCCAGCATCGCCAGGAACAAGAACGAACGGAAAGTTAACTATGGCTACACCTTC. Amino acids: CASIARNKNERKVNYGYTF.

The rearrangement links TRBV7-2 to TRBJ2-7; TRBD2 aligns across 8 bases. There are 15 residues in the CDR3. Germline CDR1 reads SGHTA; CDR2 reads FQGNSA. The V segment lost 5 bases and the J segment 4 bases; nucleotides outside the gene matches: 10. CDR3 bases: TGTGCCAGCAGCGTCGGGGGGGCCGCGGCATACGAGCAGTACTTC. Its translation is CASSVGGAAAYEQYF.

The CDR3 sequence: CASSHGGANVLTF. The CDR3 DNA reads as TGTGCCAGCTCCCACGGTGGGGCCAACGTCCTGACTTTC. The chain is built from TRBV18 and TRBJ2-6; D remains unclear. This CDR3 comprises 13 residues. Germline V gene sequence: CDR1 KGHSH, CDR2 LQKENI. V lost 6 bases, J lost 3 bases, and 6 bases lay in between. Supplemented by reference TRBV18 and TRBJ2-6, the full variable domain reads NAGVMQNPRHLVRRRGQEARLRCSPMKGHSHVYWYRQLPEEGLKFMVYLQKENIIDESGMPKERFSAEFPKEGPSILRIQQVVRGDSAAYFCASSHGGANVLTFGAGSRLTVL.

The chain links TRBV6-6 to TRBJ2-7, with TRBD1 as a possible D gene (6 bases). CDR1 and CDR2 (germline): MNHNY, SVGAGI (reference sequence). V was clipped by 5 bases and J by 4 bases, with 18 bases between them. The CDR3 runs 15 residues. The CDR3 region has the DNA TGTGCCAGCAGTCAACAACAGGGTTGGGGGTACGAGCAGTACTTC. It is translated as CASSQQQGWGYEQYF.

J is TRBJ1-1 and V is TRBV6-5, with TRBD1 identical over 11 bases. This CDR3 comprises 16 residues. Germline lookup yields CDR1 MNHEY and CDR2 SVGAGI. V lost 2 bases, J lost 1 base, and 3 bases stayed unmatched. The CDR3 nucleotides read TGTGCCAGCAGTTACGGACAGGGGGCTGGGAACACTGAAGCTTTCTTT. This encodes CASSYGQGAGNTEAFF.